This is a list of T cell receptor beta chains from one sample in a study of blood T cells in healthy people across ages. A single record per CDR3 protein comes from TCRdb applying MiXCR to the 5' RACE reads. The sample lists roughly 680,000 distinct CDR3 sequences; around 45% were seen once. The sample comprised blood. The source of these receptors is a woman between 55 and 75 years old in good health. Both conserved end residues are part of each CDR3. Size is omitted from some rows. Given values are once, few, many or a class for expanded clones.

>.|TRBJ2-1|TRBV10-3
CAIRPDFDEQFF
>once|TRBJ1-1|TRBV7-9
CASSGTGLSTEAFF
>few|TRBJ2-3|TRBV5-1
CASSLYGGDTQYF
>.|.|TRBV2
CASRAGGETQYF
>few|TRBJ2-3|TRBV7-2
CASSRSSTDTQYF
>.|TRBJ2-7|TRBV7-2
CASSQGATSGSLEQYF
>.|TRBJ2-7|TRBV27
CASSNSLTGTRAYEQYF
>.|TRBJ1-2|TRBV20-1
CSARVTEVNYDYTF
>.|TRBJ1-2|TRBV5-1
CASSLAGDYTF
>.|TRBJ1-3|TRBV10-3
CAVSGGSSGNTIYF
>.|TRBJ2-2|TRBV7-7
CASSPQPRTANTGELFF
>.|TRBJ2-1|TRBV4-3
CASSPTWREGSDEQFF
>few|TRBJ2-5|TRBV20-1
CSARGGLPNGETQYF
>.|TRBJ2-1|TRBV7-9
CASRPTGTRVYNEQFF
>.|.|TRBV20-1
CSAFFAGAYEQYF
>once|TRBJ1-1|TRBV7-9
CASSLATGGAFF
>.|TRBJ2-1|TRBV7-2
CASTLGVEYNEQFF
>many|TRBJ2-5|TRBV7-2
CASRRDRGQETQYF
>.|TRBJ2-1|TRBV28
CASSFPFKTSGFSTSHEQFF